This T cell receptor beta chain was sequenced for a study of shared clonotypes between healthy human individuals. About the study: CD4 naive and CD4 memory each took three plates per donor, while CD8 naive took two and CD8 memory one. Findings and limits, study-wide: Shared across a few donors were roughly 4.8% of the naive CD4 clonotypes. Clonotype sharing among the donors was expected to vary with sequencing depth.

TCRdb's table, derived via immunoSEQ multiplex PCR, lists solely in-frame clones and lacks some. The sample records some 1,900,000 clones, approximately 94% being singletons. On this clone itself: Its antigen is not known.

The CDR3 runs 14 residues. V was shortened by 4 bases and J by 7 bases, with 17 bases between the two germline ends. Germline CDR1 SGHRS, CDR2 YFSETQ. Naive CD8 cells comprised CD45RO-negative, CCR7-positively selected cells, excluding terminally differentiated effector memory CD45RA+ cells. This clonotype was obtained from a man aged 18 to 29 in good health. The V and J genes are TRBV5-1 and TRBJ1-1; TRBD1 is a possible D gene (6 bases). The sequenced sample consisted of naive CD8+ T cells sorted from blood. In nucleotides, the CDR3 is TGCGCCAGCAGCCACGATTACCCAGGGGATGAAGCTTTCTTT. Translated: CASSHDYPGDEAFF. The whole variable domain, filled in from reference TRBV5-1 and TRBJ1-1, reads KAGVTQTPRYLIKTRGQQVTLSCSPISGHRSVSWYQQTPGQGLQFLFEYFSETQRNKGNFPGRFSGRQFSNSRSEMNVSTLELGDSALYLCASSHDYPGDEAFFGQGTRLTVV.